The clone carrying this T cell receptor (beta chain) was counted at least ten times. TCRdb recomputed calls from the reads with MiXCR, one row per CDR3 protein. This table holds almost 550,000 distinct CDR3 sequences, 16% found once. This entry comes from a study of T cell repertoires in cytomegalovirus infection. Overall study: It can be stated that public TCR beta signatures indicated CMV infection as well as a matching HLA type.

Sequencing input: CD8+ T cells from PBMCs. The sequence was obtained from a human donor in good health (CMV status not recorded). Some clones in this sample may be carry-over from other donors' samples.

The CDR3 reads CASSPRTGTGGIYGYTF. CDR3 DNA sequence: TGTGCCAGCAGCCCCCGAACCGGGACAGGGGGAATCTATGGCTACACCTTC. The J gene is TRBJ1-2, the V gene TRBV7-9; 11 bases align to TRBD1. Germline-derived CDR1 and CDR2 are SEHNR and FQNEAQ (reference sequence). V gave up 5 bases and J gave up 4 bases; unmatched junction bases: 12. The CDR3 is 17 amino acids. Filled out from reference TRBV7-9 and TRBJ1-2, the complete variable domain reads DTGVSQNPRHKITKRGQNVTFRCDPISEHNRLYWYRQTLGQGPEFLTYFQNEAQLEKSRLLSDRFSAERPKGSFSTLEIQRTEQGDSAMYLCASSPRTGTGGIYGYTFGSGTRLTVV.